One sample yielded the 21 T cell receptor beta chains listed below, sequenced in a study of cytomegalovirus exposure and HLA in healthy donors. Amplification used 60 Vbeta primers and 13 Jbeta primers. Here immunoSEQ multiplex PCR was the method, and the copy in TCRdb shows in-frame clones only, minus some. The repertoire holds approximately 130,000 clones, around 79% seen once, with more than 1.1% in the top ten. The sequencing input was PBMCs. The receptors shown here come from a woman in her 40s in good health and CMV-seronegative.

This rearrangement joins TRBV28 to TRBJ1-5; 9 bases are shared with TRBD1. V shed 10 bases, J shed 2 bases, and the junction held 6 bases outside the gene matches. The germline V gene has CDR1 MDHEN and CDR2 SYDVKM. The CDR3 length is 14 residues. The CDR3 region has the DNA TGTGCCACCATGAGACAGGGGGGCAATCAGCCCCAGCATTTT. Translated: CATMRQGGNQPQHF.

The V gene is TRBV7-3, the J gene TRBJ1-2; 8 bases map to TRBD1. Germline V gene data show CDR1 as SGHTA and CDR2 as FQGTGA. J gave up 6 bases and V 3 bases, and 3 bases lay outside the gene matches. The CDR3 length is 13 residues. The CDR3 DNA follows: TGTGCCAGCAGCTTTACAGGGGGGGATGGCTACACCTTC. Its protein product is CASSFTGGDGYTF.

This chain links TRBV6-1 with TRBJ1-6, with 11 bases lining up with TRBD1. V shed 2 bases, J shed 9 bases, and the junction held 6 bases outside the gene matches. The CDR3 has 16 amino acids. The germline V gene has CDR1 MNHNS and CDR2 SASEGT. CDR3 amino acids: CASSEKSGQGGSPLHF. CDR3 DNA: TGTGCCAGCAGTGAAAAATCGGGACAGGGGGGTTCACCCCTCCACTTT.

CDR3 nucleotide sequence: TGTGCCAGCAGTCCCCTCGGGGAAACCCTTTTCGAGCAGTACTTC. As protein: CASSPLGETLFEQYF. This chain joins TRBV27 and TRBJ2-7; possible D gene TRBD2, 5 bases. The CDR3 consists of 15 residues. Germline values: CDR1 MNHEY, CDR2 SMNVEV (reference sequence). V lost 5 bases, J lost 6 bases, and 20 bases lay in between.

This clone has just a few counts. The chain has TRBV4-1 and TRBJ1-1; weak D call: TRBD1 (6 bases). Trimming stripped 5 bases from V and 3 bases from J, with 13 bases between. The CDR3 loop spans 14 amino acids. Germline CDR1 is MGHRA and CDR2 is YSYEKL. CDR3 coding DNA: TGCGCCAGCAGCTTTAGGGGGGGGGACACTGAAGCTTTCTTT. Residues: CASSFRGGDTEAFF.

This CDR3 reads CASMDDEGEGDFEIAFF. CDR3 in DNA: TGTGCCAGCATGGATGATGAGGGAGAAGGGGACTTCGAGATAGCTTTCTTT. The rearrangement uses TRBV2 and TRBJ1-1; a weak D match, TRBD1 (5 bases). V was shortened by 7 bases and J by 10 bases, with 31 bases between the two germline ends. The CDR3 totals 17 residues. From germline, CDR1 is SNHLY and CDR2 FYNNEI.

J is TRBJ1-1 and V is TRBV14; D not certain. Germline-derived CDR1 and CDR2 are SGHDN and FVKESK. The CDR3 contains 14 residues. The germline V and J ends were trimmed by 4 bases and 3 bases, with 12 bases remaining between them. CDR3 coding DNA: TGTGCCAGCAGCCCGCCTGGCGGGCACACTGAAGCTTTCTTT. Amino acids: CASSPPGGHTEAFF.

The rearrangement uses TRBV2 and TRBJ2-3, with 8 bases aligning to TRBD1. With 5 bases clipped from V and 5 bases from J, the junction kept 9 bases outside the gene matches. Looked up from germline, CDR1 is SNHLY and CDR2 is FYNNEI. The CDR3 sequence is 15 residues long. In DNA, the CDR3 is TGTGCCAGCAGTAGGACAGGGAGATTCGGAGATACGCAGTATTTT. Encoded protein: CASSRTGRFGDTQYF.

This clone was seen once. The rearrangement links TRBV5-1 to TRBJ2-3; TRBD2 aligns across 12 bases. The V gene's germline CDR1 is SGHRS and CDR2 YFSETQ. The CDR3 runs to 16 residues. Germline trimming cut 4 bases from V and 2 bases from J; bases unmatched to any gene: 5. In nucleotides, the CDR3 is TGCGCCAGCAGCGACGGACTAGCGGGGATCACAGATACGCAGTATTTT. It is translated as CASSDGLAGITDTQYF.

This clone was seen only a few times. The rearrangement uses TRBV19 and TRBJ2-5; a weak D match, TRBD2 (5 bases). The V and J ends lost 0 bases and 4 bases respectively, with 9 bases between them. The CDR3 consists of 14 residues. From germline, CDR1 is LNHDA and CDR2 SQIVND (reference sequence). As DNA, the CDR3 is TGTGCCAGTAGTATAGAAGGAGGAGGAGAGACCCAGTACTTC. This encodes CASSIEGGGETQYF.

J is TRBJ2-7 and V is TRBV12-5, with D perhaps TRBD1 (6 bases). The V end lost 4 bases, the J end lost 7 bases, and 11 bases lay between the germline ends. CDR3 length: 12 residues. Germline V gene lookup returns CDR1 LGHNT and CDR2 FRNRAP. The chain's CDR3 is CASGSQGCEQYF. CDR3 bases: TGTGCTAGTGGTTCACAGGGCTGTGAGCAGTACTTC.

This clone turned up a few times. The chain joins TRBV25-1 to TRBJ1-2; no clear D gene. This CDR3 comprises 14 residues. Germline loops: CDR1 MGHDK, CDR2 SYGVNS. Trimming removed 1 base from V and 4 bases from J, with 10 bases in between. CDR3 coding DNA: TGTGCCAGCAGTGAATCCCAAAACTCCTATGGCTACACCTTC. Its protein product is CASSESQNSYGYTF.

This clone has a handful of counts. The J gene is TRBJ1-1, the V gene TRBV6-5; D perhaps matches TRBD1 (6 bases). The germline V gene encodes CDR1 MNHEY and CDR2 SVGAGI. There are 13 residues in the CDR3. Trimming took 5 bases from V and 6 from J, leaving 13 bases between them. The CDR3 reads CASSERGRAEAFF. In DNA form, the CDR3 reads TGTGCCAGCAGTGAAAGGGGGAGAGCTGAAGCTTTCTTT.

The V gene is TRBV6-5, the J gene TRBJ2-1, with 7 bases lining up with TRBD2. Trimming removed 8 bases from V and 6 bases from J; junction bases left unmatched: 10. CDR1 is MNHEY and CDR2 is SVGAGI in the germline V gene. The length of the CDR3 is 14 residues. The CDR3 loop reads CASGRDYESNEQFF. The CDR3 bases are TGTGCCAGCGGCCGGGACTACGAATCCAATGAGCAGTTCTTC.

V is TRBV5-4 and J is TRBJ1-1, with TRBD1 matching over 9 bases. The germline V gene encodes CDR1 SGHNT and CDR2 YYREEE (reference sequence). V shed 1 base, J shed 0 bases, and the junction held 7 bases outside the gene matches. This CDR3 contains 17 residues. The CDR3 reads CASSLPQGAKMNTEAFF. The CDR3 coding sequence is TGTGCCAGCAGCTTGCCACAGGGGGCGAAAATGAACACTGAAGCTTTCTTT. Full variable domain (rest looked up from reference TRBV5-4 and TRBJ1-1): ETGVTQSPTHLIKTRGQQVTLRCSSQSGHNTVSWYQQALGQGPQFIFQYYREEENGRGNFPPRFSGLQFPNYSSELNVNALELDDSALYLCASSLPQGAKMNTEAFFGQGTRLTVV.

The J gene is TRBJ2-2, the V gene TRBV6-5, with TRBD1 matching 9 bases. V lost 5 bases, J lost 3 bases, and 4 bases stayed unmatched. Looked up from germline, CDR1 is MNHEY and CDR2 is SVGAGI. The length of the CDR3 is 15 residues. CDR3 DNA: TGTGCCAGCAGTCAAGACAGGGGGTACACCGGGGAGCTGTTTTTT. This sequence encodes CASSQDRGYTGELFF.

This clone appeared a few times. CDR3: CASSVGRDNSPLHF. Here the CDR3 DNA reads TGTGCCAGCAGCGTAGGGCGGGATAATTCACCCCTCCACTTT. V usage is TRBV9 and J usage is TRBJ1-6, with D unresolved. In germline, CDR1 is SGDLS, CDR2 YYNGEE. Deletions cut 0 bases from V and 5 bases from J, with 6 bases between. CDR3 length equals 14 residues.

This clone was counted between two and nine times. The genes are TRBV7-9 and TRBJ1-4; D call uncertain. The CDR3 runs to 15 residues. The germline V gene encodes CDR1 SEHNR and CDR2 FQNEAQ (reference sequence). With 5 bases removed from V and 6 bases from J, the gap between germline ends came to 16 bases. The CDR3 reads CASSVYSIGDEKLFF. CDR3 sequence (DNA): TGTGCCAGCAGCGTATACAGTATCGGGGATGAAAAACTGTTTTTT.

This clone turned up a few times. The rearrangement uses TRBV19 and TRBJ1-1; a weak D match, TRBD1 (6 bases). Germline loops: CDR1 LNHDA, CDR2 SQIVND (reference sequence). The V end was cut by 0 bases, the J end by 0 bases, with 8 bases between. The CDR3 consists of 15 residues. The CDR3 DNA reads TGTGCCAGTAGTATAGATGGACAGATGAACACTGAAGCTTTCTTT. Its protein product is CASSIDGQMNTEAFF.

The CDR3 region is CASSARDYHNEQFF. The CDR3 coding sequence is TGTGCCAGCAGCGCTCGGGACTACCACAATGAGCAGTTCTTC. This chain uses TRBV9 with TRBJ2-1; 7 nucleotides align to TRBD2. Trimming removed 3 bases from V and 5 bases from J; junction bases left unmatched: 5. Per the germline V gene, CDR1 is SGDLS and CDR2 is YYNGEE. The CDR3 consists of 14 residues.

The chain employs TRBV7-9 and TRBJ1-2; D not certain. Deletions cut 2 bases from V and 8 bases from J, with 12 bases between. This CDR3 comprises 13 residues. Germline CDR1 and CDR2: SEHNR and FQNEAQ (reference sequence). DNA of the CDR3: TGTGCCAGCAGCTTATTGGCCCCTTGGGGCTACACCTTC. Residues: CASSLLAPWGYTF.